This T cell receptor (beta chain) was recovered during a study of T cells in Graves' hyperthyroidism and ophthalmopathy. Findings and limits, study-wide: Blood also held most thyroid clonotypes expanded beyond 0.001. The model made its ophthalmopathy prediction, and onset followed a median approximately six months later.

CDR1 is KGHDR and CDR2 is SFDVKD in the germline V gene. The length of the CDR3 is 12 residues. V was cut by 6 bases and J by 1 base, with 5 bases left in between. This clonotype was counted ten times or more. Its antigen is not known. Those patients with uncontrolled infection, other autoimmune disease, pregnancy or lactation were excluded. Fresh peripheral blood, 9.5 to 10 ml of it, supplied the PBMCs. There were TCR beta CDR3 regions amplified from RNA transcripts. The primer set for the first-round RT-PCR of the TCR CDR3 was HTBI. TCRdb re-called the multiplex PCR reads through MiXCR, storing one row per CDR3 protein. The sample gives approximately 690,000 distinct CDR3 sequences, roughly 14% of which show up once; approximately 12% is in the top ten.

The sequence was obtained from a woman between 50 and 59 years old with Graves' ophthalmopathy. Input material: blood. This rearrangement joins TRBV24-1 to TRBJ1-1; D gene unclear. The CDR3 here is CATSRGNTEAFF. The CDR3 DNA sequence: TGTGCCACCAGTCGGGGGAACACTGAAGCTTTCTTT.